One TCR beta chain is described in this entry. The antigen is not known. Expressed TCRB transcripts were sequenced, since all the RNA that had been isolated was reverse transcribed. Profiled with immunoSEQ multiplex PCR; TCRdb holds only in-frame clones, not every one. The top ten clones hold 0.095% to 0.15% of a sample with about 650,000 clones, under 15% of them seen once. The germline V gene encodes CDR1 MNHNY and CDR2 SVGAGI (reference sequence). The V and J ends lost 5 bases and 14 bases, in that order; junction bases with no gene match: 10. The CDR3 spans 13 residues. These data originate in a study of beta chain features in type 1 diabetes. Stem cell-like memory, regulatory, central memory and naive CD4+ cells were sorted via CD45RO/CCR7/CD25/CD127/CD95/CD27. Whole-study results and caveats: Cells with high TCR expression could be over-represented when cDNA is sequenced. For Type 1 diabetes patients, all four CD4+ subsets carried TCRB CDR3s that were moderately but significantly shorter. Individuals with type 1 diabetes displayed fewer insertions and more deletions at VDJ junctions. Naive, central memory and Treg TCRB repertoires appeared more alike in patients than in healthy donors.

The clonotype was recovered from a man aged 30 to 39 with type 1 diabetes. Sequencing was carried out using naive CD4+ T cells from blood. V usage is TRBV6-6 and J usage is TRBJ2-1; TRBD1 matches at 9 bases. CDR3 residues: CASSGPGQGIKFF. The CDR3 DNA is TGTGCCAGCAGTGGTCCGGGACAGGGAATTAAGTTCTTC.